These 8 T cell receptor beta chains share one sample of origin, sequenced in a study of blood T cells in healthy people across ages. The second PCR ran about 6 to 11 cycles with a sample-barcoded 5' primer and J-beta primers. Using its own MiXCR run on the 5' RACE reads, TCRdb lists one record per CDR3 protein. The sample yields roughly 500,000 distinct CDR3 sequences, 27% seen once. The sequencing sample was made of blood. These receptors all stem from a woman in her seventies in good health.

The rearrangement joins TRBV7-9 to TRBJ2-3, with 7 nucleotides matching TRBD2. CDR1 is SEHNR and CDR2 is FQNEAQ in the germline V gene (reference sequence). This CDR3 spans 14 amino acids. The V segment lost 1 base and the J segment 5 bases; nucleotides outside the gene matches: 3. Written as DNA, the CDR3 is TGTGCCAGCAGCTTAGTAGCTAGCGGAGATACGCAGTATTTT. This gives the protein CASSLVASGDTQYF.

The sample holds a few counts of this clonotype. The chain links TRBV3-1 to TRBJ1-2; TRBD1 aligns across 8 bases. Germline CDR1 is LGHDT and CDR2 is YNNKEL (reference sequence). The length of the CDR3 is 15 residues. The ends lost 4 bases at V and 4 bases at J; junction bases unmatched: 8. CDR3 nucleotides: TGTGCCAGCAGCCCGCGGAGGACAGGGACCTATGGCTACACCTTC. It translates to CASSPRRTGTYGYTF.

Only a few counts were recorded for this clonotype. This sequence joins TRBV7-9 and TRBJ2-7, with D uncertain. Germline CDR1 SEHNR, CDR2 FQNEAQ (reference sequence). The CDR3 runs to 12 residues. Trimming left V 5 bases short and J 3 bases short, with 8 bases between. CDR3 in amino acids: CASSPIIYEQYF. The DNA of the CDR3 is TGTGCCAGCAGCCCGATTATCTACGAGCAGTACTTC.

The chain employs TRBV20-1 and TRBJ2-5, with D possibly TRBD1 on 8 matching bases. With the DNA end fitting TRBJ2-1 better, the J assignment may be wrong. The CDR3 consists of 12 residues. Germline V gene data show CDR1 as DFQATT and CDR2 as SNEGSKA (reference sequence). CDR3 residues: CSRTGGGNEQFF. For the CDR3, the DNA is TGCAGTCGTACAGGGGGGGGGAATGAGCAGTTCTTC.

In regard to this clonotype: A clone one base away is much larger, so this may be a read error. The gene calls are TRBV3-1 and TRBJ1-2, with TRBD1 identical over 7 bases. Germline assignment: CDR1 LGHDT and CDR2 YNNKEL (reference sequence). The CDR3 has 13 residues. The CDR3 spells CTSSDTGADGYTF. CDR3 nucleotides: TGTACCAGCAGCGACACAGGGGCTGACGGCTACACCTTC.

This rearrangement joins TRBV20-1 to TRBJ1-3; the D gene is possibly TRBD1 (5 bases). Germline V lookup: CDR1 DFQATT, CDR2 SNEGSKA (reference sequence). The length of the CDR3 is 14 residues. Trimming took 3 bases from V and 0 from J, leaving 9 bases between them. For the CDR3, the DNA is TGCAGTGCTAGTTACAGGAGCTCTGGAAACACCATATATTTT. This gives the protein CSASYRSSGNTIYF.

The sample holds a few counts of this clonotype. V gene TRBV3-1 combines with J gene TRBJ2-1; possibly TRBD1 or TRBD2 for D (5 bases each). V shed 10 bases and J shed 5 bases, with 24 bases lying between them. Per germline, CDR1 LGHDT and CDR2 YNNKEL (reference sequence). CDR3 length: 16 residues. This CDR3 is CAKGRTALWGDNEQFF. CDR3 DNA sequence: TGTGCCAAGGGGCGGACGGCGCTTTGGGGAGACAATGAGCAGTTCTTC.

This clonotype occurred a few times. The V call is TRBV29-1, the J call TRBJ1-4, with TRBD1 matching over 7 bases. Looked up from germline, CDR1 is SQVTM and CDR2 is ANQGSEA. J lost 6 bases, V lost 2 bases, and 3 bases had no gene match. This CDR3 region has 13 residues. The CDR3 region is CSVERGGDEKLFF. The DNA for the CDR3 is TGCAGCGTTGAACGAGGGGGCGATGAAAAACTGTTTTTT. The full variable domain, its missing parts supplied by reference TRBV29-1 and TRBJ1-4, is SAVISQKPSRDICQRGTSLTIQCQVDSQVTMMFWYRQQPGQSLTLIATANQGSEATYESGFVIDKFPISRPNLTFSTLTVSNMSPEDSSIYLCSVERGGDEKLFFGSGTQLSVL.